These T cell receptor beta chains were read from a single sample in a study of shared clonotypes between healthy human individuals. Assay used: immunoSEQ multiplex PCR; TCRdb lists only in-frame clones, some missing. The profile covers millions of clones, with about 92% appearing a single time and 0.13% to 0.15% taken by the ten largest. The specimen was naive CD4+ T cells sorted from blood. These receptors were taken from a man between 18 and 35 years old in good health. The CDR3 runs from the conserved cysteine through the conserved F or W. A D gene is named only where the DNA matches it firmly. Clone size is stated in some rows and not others, as once, few, many or a class when expanded.

V gene	D gene	J gene	clone size	CDR3 protein	CDR3 DNA
TRBV6-6	-	TRBJ1-5	once	CASSYVGSFANQPQHF	TGTGCCAGCAGTTACGTCGGATCTTTTGCCAATCAGCCCCAGCATTTT
TRBV5-1	-	TRBJ2-7	-	CASSQGGAASYEQYF	TGCGCCAGCAGCCAAGGAGGGGCAGCTTCCTACGAGCAGTACTTC
TRBV19	-	TRBJ2-4	-	CASSIDTGAKNIQYF	TGTGCCAGTAGCATCGACACGGGGGCCAAAAACATTCAGTACTTC
TRBV19	-	TRBJ1-3	-	CASSATASGNTIYF	TGTGCCAGTAGTGCGACAGCATCTGGAAACACCATATATTTT
TRBV27	TRBD1	TRBJ1-2	once	CASRTPKGQGDYGYTF	TGTGCCAGCAGGACCCCGAAAGGACAGGGCGACTATGGCTACACCTTC
TRBV6-6	TRBD2	TRBJ2-7	once	CASSQLADSSYEQYF	TGTGCCAGCAGTCAACTAGCGGACAGCTCCTACGAGCAGTACTTC
TRBV5-6	TRBD1	TRBJ2-5	-	CASSLMGQGGETQYF	TGTGCCAGCAGCTTGATGGGACAGGGGGGAGAGACCCAGTACTTC
TRBV30	-	TRBJ1-6	-	CASGPTVNSPLHF	TGTGCCTCCGGCCCGACAGTAAATTCACCCCTCCACTTT
TRBV5-1	-	TRBJ1-5	-	CASSLGGFDQPQHF	TGCGCCAGCAGCTTGGGAGGGTTTGATCAGCCCCAGCATTTT
TRBV19	-	TRBJ2-3	-	CASRGLGTDTQYF	TGTGCCAGTAGGGGGCTCGGCACAGATACGCAGTATTTT
TRBV30	-	TRBJ2-1	-	CAWRRGNEQFF	TGTGCCTGGAGAAGGGGGAATGAGCAGTTCTTC
TRBV6-6	-	TRBJ2-2	-	CASSPPGQVPGELFF	TGTGCCAGCAGTCCACCGGGACAAGTCCCCGGGGAGCTGTTTTTT
TRBV5-1	-	TRBJ1-2	-	CASSLALGDYGYTF	TGCGCCAGCAGCTTGGCCCTGGGGGACTATGGCTACACCTTC
TRBV6-6	-	TRBJ1-3	-	CASSENNLSGNTIYF	TGTGCCAGCAGTGAGAACAATCTCTCTGGAAACACCATATATTTT
TRBV6-1	TRBD1	TRBJ1-5	-	CASSFRTGSNQPQHF	TGTGCCAGCAGTTTCCGGACAGGGAGCAATCAGCCCCAGCATTTT
TRBV18	-	TRBJ2-3	-	CASSPLESSRTDTQYF	TGTGCCAGCTCACCTCTAGAGAGTAGTCGCACAGATACGCAGTATTTT
TRBV6-5	-	TRBJ1-5	-	CASSYGRGDQPQHF	TGTGCCAGCAGTTACGGCAGAGGGGATCAGCCCCAGCATTTT
TRBV23-1	TRBD1	TRBJ1-2	once	CASSQSGGQVYGYTF	TGCGCCAGCAGTCAATCTGGGGGACAGGTCTATGGCTACACCTTC
TRBV5-5	TRBD1	TRBJ1-3	-	CASIPMTGSSGNTIYF	TGTGCCAGCATCCCAATGACAGGGAGCTCTGGAAACACCATATATTTT
TRBV7-2	-	TRBJ2-6	once	CASSFGAGANVLTF	TGTGCCAGCAGCTTCGGTGCTGGGGCCAACGTCCTGACTTTC
TRBV11-3	TRBD2	TRBJ2-7	once	CASSLTSGSIYEQYF	TGTGCCAGCAGCTTGACTAGCGGGAGTATCTACGAGCAGTACTTC
TRBV7-4	TRBD2	TRBJ2-5	-	CAARTRKETQYF	TGTGCCGCCCGGACTAGAAAAGAGACCCAGTACTTC
TRBV10-3	TRBD1	TRBJ2-5	-	CASTGTGNQETQYF	TGTGCCAGCACCGGGACAGGGAACCAAGAGACCCAGTACTTC
TRBV5-4	-	TRBJ1-1	-	CASSRGVGGGTEAFF	TGTGCCAGCAGCCGAGGGGTGGGAGGGGGCACTGAAGCTTTCTTT
TRBV6-4	-	TRBJ2-2	-	CASRERASQELFF	TGTGCCAGCAGAGAGCGGGCCAGCCAGGAGCTGTTTTTT
TRBV7-2	-	TRBJ2-3	once	CASSLPTAQRDTQYF	TGTGCCAGCAGCTTACCGACCGCTCAGCGGGATACGCAGTATTTT
TRBV5-3	-	TRBJ2-3	-	CARSLLGQGLITDTQYF	TGTGCCAGAAGCTTGCTAGGCCAGGGGTTGATCACAGATACGCAGTATTTT
TRBV28	TRBD1	TRBJ1-5	-	CASIRGGLYSNQPQHF	TGTGCCAGCATCAGGGGGGGCCTTTATAGCAATCAGCCCCAGCATTTT
TRBV28	-	TRBJ2-2	-	CASSFLSATNTGELFF	TGTGCCAGCAGTTTTCTGTCTGCTACGAACACCGGGGAGCTGTTTTTT
TRBV30	-	TRBJ2-2	-	CAWTPGRNTGELFF	TGTGCCTGGACCCCGGGACGGAACACCGGGGAGCTGTTTTTT
TRBV6-1	TRBD2	TRBJ2-7	-	CASSDPGLAGYEQYF	TGTGCCAGCAGTGATCCGGGACTAGCGGGGTACGAGCAGTACTTC
TRBV4-2	TRBD2	TRBJ2-3	-	CASSQTSGRGTDTQYF	TGTGCCAGCAGCCAAACTAGCGGGAGAGGCACAGATACGCAGTATTTT
TRBV4-1	-	TRBJ1-2	-	CASSQSPLGGYGYTF	TGCGCCAGCAGCCAATCGCCGCTTGGGGGCTATGGCTACACCTTC
TRBV6-1	TRBD1	TRBJ1-2	-	CASSEERTGMGYGYTF	TGTGCCAGCAGTGAAGAGAGGACAGGGATGGGCTATGGCTACACCTTC
TRBV11-3	TRBD1	TRBJ1-6	-	CASSLPRQGNSPLHF	TGTGCCAGCAGCTTACCCCGACAGGGAAATTCACCCCTCCACTTT
TRBV6-6	TRBD2	TRBJ2-5	-	CASSYFNSGGQETQYF	TGTGCCAGCAGTTACTTCAACAGCGGGGGCCAAGAGACCCAGTACTTC
TRBV5-4	-	TRBJ2-7	-	CASSHRGGSYEQYF	TGTGCCAGCAGCCACAGGGGAGGCTCCTACGAGCAGTACTTC
TRBV6-6	-	TRBJ2-1	-	CASSYPGAAGRNEQFF	TGTGCCAGCAGTTACCCAGGGGCAGCGGGAAGGAATGAGCAGTTCTTC
TRBV19	TRBD1	TRBJ1-5	-	CASWGQVNSNQPQHF	TGTGCCAGTTGGGGACAGGTTAATAGCAATCAGCCCCAGCATTTT
TRBV6-5	-	TRBJ1-1	-	CASSYSHGEAFF	TGTGCCAGCAGTTACTCTCACGGAGAAGCTTTCTTT
TRBV5-5	-	TRBJ1-2	-	CASSFHRQTLGSNYGYTF	TGTGCCAGCAGCTTTCATCGACAGACTCTGGGATCTAACTATGGCTACACCTTC
TRBV6-5	TRBD2	TRBJ2-3	-	CASSSPGLVTDTQYF	TGTGCCAGCAGTTCTCCGGGACTAGTAACAGATACGCAGTATTTT
TRBV9	-	TRBJ2-2	-	CASSVDGAGELFF	TGTGCCAGCAGCGTAGATGGGGCCGGGGAGCTGTTTTTT
TRBV6-1	TRBD1	TRBJ1-5	-	CAIHRGVYSNQPQHF	TGTGCCATCCACAGGGGAGTTTATAGCAATCAGCCCCAGCATTTT
TRBV7-7	-	TRBJ2-1	-	CASSSQRVRYNEQFF	TGTGCTAGCAGCTCGCAGCGGGTTCGCTACAATGAGCAGTTCTTC
TRBV5-4	TRBD1	TRBJ1-2	-	CASSLAGTGLRNYGYTF	TGTGCCAGCAGCTTGGCCGGGACAGGGCTCAGGAACTATGGCTACACCTTC
TRBV27	TRBD1	TRBJ1-1	-	CASSQRQGEAFF	TGTGCCAGCAGTCAAAGACAGGGTGAAGCTTTCTTT
TRBV19	-	TRBJ2-3	-	CATHPGRGRADTQYF	TGTGCCACTCACCCAGGGCGGGGACGCGCAGATACGCAGTATTTT